Sequencing of this T cell receptor beta chain was carried out in a study of response to subunit inactivated influenza vaccine. Study-wide results and caveats: The authors put forward the suggestion that each seasonal influenza vaccination may bring in only a limited number of new T cells.

Each CDR3 protein is one row after TCRdb ran MiXCR on the RT-PCR reads. The repertoire holds a few hundred thousand distinct CDR3 sequences, about 12% seen once, with less than 8.5% in the top ten. The CDR3 loop spans 15 amino acids. The ends lost 5 bases at V and 0 bases at J; junction bases unmatched: 5. Looked up from germline, CDR1 is SGHTA and CDR2 is FQGNSA. As concerns this clonotype: Its antigen remains unidentified.

This TCR was sampled from a man in his forties or fifties who received an inactivated influenza vaccine. Source: non-naive T cells sorted from PBMCs, taken around two weeks before vaccination. This chain joins TRBV7-2 and TRBJ1-1, with 8 bases aligning to TRBD1. The CDR3 here is CASSAGTGMNTEAFF. CDR3 in DNA: TGTGCCAGCAGCGCAGGGACAGGCATGAACACTGAAGCTTTCTTT.